This T cell receptor (beta chain) is drawn from a study of cytomegalovirus exposure and HLA in healthy donors. As regards this clone: The antigen is not known.

Primers: 60 Vbeta forward and 13 Jbeta reverse. Only in-frame clones appear in the TCRdb table, and some are missing; sequencing was by immunoSEQ multiplex PCR. The sample shows 150,000 to 250,000 clones, about 82% of them seen only once. V was clipped by 8 bases and J by 2 bases; unmatched bases: 5. The CDR3 runs to 14 residues. In germline, CDR1 is LGHNA, CDR2 YNFKEQ. Whole-study results and caveats: In a later analysis, most CMV-associated TCR beta chains appeared HLA-restricted. Reports described diagnosis of cytomegalovirus status by the classifier as highly specific and sensitive.

The sequenced sample was PBMCs. The sequence was collected from a woman between 50 and 59 years old in good health and CMV-seronegative. The chain links TRBV4-2 to TRBJ2-3, with TRBD2 matching 9 bases. In DNA, the CDR3 is TGTGCCAGCCGAGCTAGCGGGGCCACAGATACGCAGTATTTT. It specifies CASRASGATDTQYF.